These 6 T cell receptor beta chains originate from one sample sequenced in a study of radiation and T cells in renal cell carcinoma. As for time point: blood 2 weeks post-SBRT. Treatment specified: 15 Gy SBRT to primary tumor, nephrectomy 4 weeks later. Clones were sequenced by immunoSEQ multiplex PCR, and TCRdb holds only the in-frame ones, with some missing. In the table there are some 80,000 clones, approximately 86% of which are singletons. The sequencing used blood, collected from a patient whose treatment included radiotherapy and nephrectomy. The receptors originated from a woman aged 45-60 years with renal cell carcinoma.

This clone was observed a handful of times. J is TRBJ1-1 and V is TRBV5-1; 8 positions match TRBD1. From germline, CDR1 is SGHRS and CDR2 YFSETQ. Trimming at V came to 2 bases and at J to 3 bases, leaving 6 bases not matched to a gene. The CDR3 covers 15 residues. The CDR3 region has the DNA TGCGCCAGCAGCTTCGGACAGGGCTGGTACACTGAAGCTTTCTTT. It yields the protein CASSFGQGWYTEAFF.

The chain recombines TRBV5-4 with TRBJ2-2; no definite D call. V was cut by 0 bases and J by 2 bases, with 8 bases left in between. CDR1 is SGHNT, CDR2 YYREEE, per germline (reference sequence). This CDR3 is 15 amino acids long. CDR3 amino acids: CASSLVDRNTGELFF. As DNA, the CDR3 is TGTGCCAGCAGCTTGGTGGACCGAAACACCGGGGAGCTGTTTTTT.

CDR3 amino acids: CASSFGQPPNNEQFF. In DNA form, the CDR3 reads TGTGCCAGCAGTTTCGGACAGCCGCCTAACAATGAGCAGTTCTTC. The V call is TRBV27, the J call TRBJ2-1; maybe TRBD1 (6 bases). Germline V gene data show CDR1 as MNHEY and CDR2 as SMNVEV (reference sequence). The CDR3 spans 15 residues. V dropped 3 bases and J dropped 5 bases, with 14 bases sitting between them.

The rearrangement uses TRBV5-6 and TRBJ2-5, with D tentatively TRBD2 (6 bases). The J call is uncertain, as TRBJ2-7 better fits the DNA end. This CDR3 spans 14 amino acids. Germline CDR1 and CDR2: SGHDT and YYEEEE. The CDR3 sequence: CASSQTGLNYEQYF. The CDR3 DNA sequence: TGTGCCAGCAGCCAAACAGGACTAAACTACGAGCAGTACTTC.

This chain links TRBV27 with TRBJ2-1; TRBD2 agrees at 7 bases. V was pared by 5 bases and J by 5 bases, with 6 bases of the junction left unmatched. The CDR3 covers 14 residues. Per germline, CDR1 MNHEY and CDR2 SMNVEV (reference sequence). The CDR3, as DNA: TGTGCCAGCAGTCAGCGGGAACAGGACAATGAGCAGTTCTTC. Its translation: CASSQREQDNEQFF.

This sequence joins TRBV7-2 and TRBJ1-4; the D gene is possibly TRBD1 (6 bases). The CDR3 has 16 residues. Germline V gene lookup returns CDR1 SGHTA and CDR2 FQGNSA. V gave up 1 base and J gave up 3 bases, with 12 bases separating them. This chain's CDR3 is CASSLVGGSANEKLFF. The CDR3 DNA follows: TGTGCCAGCAGCTTAGTGGGGGGCTCGGCTAATGAAAAACTGTTTTTT. Supplemented by reference TRBV7-2 and TRBJ1-4, the full variable domain reads GAGVSQSPSNKVTEKGKDVELRCDPISGHTALYWYRQSLGQGLEFLIYFQGNSAPDKSGLPSDRFSAERTGGSVSTLTIQRTQQEDSAVYLCASSLVGGSANEKLFFGSGTQLSVL.